One sample yielded the 29 T cell receptor beta chains listed below, sequenced in a study of blood T cell repertoires in COVID-19 (dated by TCRdb to between 2020 and 2021). Receptor libraries were prepared by the immunoSEQ multiplex PCR assay. TCRdb retrieved this table from immuneACCESS and kept in-frame rearrangements only. Not all clones are present; in checked studies, unresolved V genes account for under half, and no reason is known for the remainder. The sample has 120,000 to 150,000 clones on record, about 82% of them singletons. More than 5% of the sample lies in the top ten. Sample: PBMCs or T cells enriched from blood (not recorded which). These TCRs come from a woman in her thirties or forties who had recovered from COVID-19.

The CDR3 loop is CASSLQGNTEAFF. DNA for the CDR3: TGTGCCAGCAGCCTACAGGGGAACACTGAAGCTTTCTTT. This sequence joins TRBV14 and TRBJ1-1, with D possibly matching TRBD1 (6 bases). Trimming shortened V by 4 bases and J by 1 base, and 7 bases separated the two germline ends. CDR3 size: 13 residues. CDR1 SGHDN and CDR2 FVKESK come from the germline V gene.

This clone was recorded only once. This chain joins TRBV11-1 and TRBJ2-7, with D tentatively TRBD2 (5 bases). Germline CDR1 is SGHAT and CDR2 is FQDESV (reference sequence). This CDR3 region has 13 residues. Trimming removed 5 bases from V and 6 bases from J, with 14 bases in between. In DNA form, the CDR3 reads TGTGCCAGCAGCGGGAGCAACCGGGCCGAGCAGTACTTC. Amino acid sequence: CASSGSNRAEQYF.

The CDR3 bases are TGTGCCAGCAGCCCCCCGGGAGGAGGTTTCTACGAGCAGTACTTC. Translating gives CASSPPGGGFYEQYF. The J gene is TRBJ2-7, the V gene TRBV13, with 7 positions matching TRBD2. J gave up 3 bases and V 5 bases, and 10 bases lay outside the gene matches. CDR1 and CDR2 from the germline V gene are PRHDT and FYEKMQ (reference sequence). This CDR3 spans 15 amino acids. Full variable domain (remainder filled in from reference TRBV13 and TRBJ2-7): AAGVIQSPRHLIKEKRETATLKCYPIPRHDTVYWYQQGPGQDPQFLISFYEKMQSDKGSIPDRFSAQQFSDYHSELNMSSLELGDSALYFCASSPPGGGFYEQYFGPGTRLTVT.

The chain has TRBV28 and TRBJ1-4; D remains ambiguous. The germline gives CDR1 MDHEN, CDR2 SYDVKM. The V gene lost 4 bases and the J gene lost 2 bases, with 8 bases spanning the gap. The CDR3 has 14 residues. The CDR3 nucleotides read TGTGCCAGCAGTTCGGGTGGGACTAATGAAAAACTGTTTTTT. Translated: CASSSGGTNEKLFF.

The rearrangement joins TRBV6-5 to TRBJ2-1; tentatively, D is TRBD1 (6 bases). Trimming stripped 8 bases from V and 7 bases from J, with 18 bases between. This CDR3 is 14 amino acids long. Germline CDR1 and CDR2: MNHEY and SVGAGI. CDR3 DNA sequence: TGTGCCAGCTCTAGGGACCCCCAGGGGAATGAGCAGTTCTTC. This translates into CASSRDPQGNEQFF.

This clone was detected once. This chain joins TRBV18 and TRBJ2-7, with 14 bases aligning to TRBD2. CDR3 length equals 16 residues. Trimming removed 6 bases from V and 6 bases from J; junction bases left unmatched: 10. Germline assignment: CDR1 KGHSH and CDR2 LQKENI. The CDR3 loop reads CASSVSLTSGRVEQYF. The CDR3 coding sequence is TGTGCCAGCTCGGTCTCACTGACTAGCGGGAGGGTCGAGCAGTACTTC.

V and J are TRBV9 and TRBJ2-5; 8 nucleotides agree with TRBD2. CDR3 size: 15 residues. Losses at the gene ends were 1 base for V and 1 base for J; bases not matched to a gene: 3. CDR1 is SGDLS and CDR2 is YYNGEE in the germline V gene. CDR3 bases: TGTGCCAGCAGCGTATACGGGACTAGCCAAGAGACCCAGTACTTC. Translation: CASSVYGTSQETQYF.

This chain uses TRBV5-1 with TRBJ1-5, with 7 bases fitting TRBD1. The ends lost 2 bases at V and 1 base at J; junction bases unmatched: 3. The germline CDR1 and CDR2 sequences are SGHRS and YFSETQ. The CDR3 extends over 15 amino acids. The CDR3 DNA reads TGCGCCAGCAGCTTCGGGACAGAAAGCAATCAGCCCCAGCATTTT. Translation gives CASSFGTESNQPQHF.

This rearrangement joins TRBV6-5 to TRBJ1-5, with 8 nucleotides matching TRBD1. The CDR3 runs 15 residues. In germline, CDR1 is MNHEY, CDR2 SVGAGI. V lost 6 bases and J lost 0; bases outside the gene matches: 4. CDR3 nucleotide sequence: TGTGCCAGCAGCTCGGACAGGGATAGCAATCAGCCCCAGCATTTT. It encodes CASSSDRDSNQPQHF.

The chain couples TRBV5-4 to TRBJ1-5, with 7 bases lining up with TRBD1. This CDR3 region has 16 residues. V lost 2 bases and J lost 4; bases outside the gene matches: 9. CDR1 and CDR2 (germline): SGHNT, YYREEE (reference sequence). CDR3 in DNA: TGTGCCAGCAGCTTCTTCCGGGACAGAGGGAATCAGCCCCAGCATTTT. Its translation: CASSFFRDRGNQPQHF.

V gene TRBV6-5 combines with J gene TRBJ1-1, with D hard to call. Germline V CDR1 and CDR2: MNHEY, SVGAGI. This CDR3 region has 14 residues. Trimming shortened V by 2 bases and J by 4 bases, and 11 bases separated the two germline ends. DNA of the CDR3: TGTGCCAGCAGTTACGTTGGGGAGGGCACTGAAGCTTTCTTT. Translating gives CASSYVGEGTEAFF.

The chain joins TRBV7-3 to TRBJ2-1; 8 bases align to TRBD2. V gave up 5 bases and J gave up 7 bases; unmatched junction bases: 10. Germline V gene sequence: CDR1 SGHTA, CDR2 FQGTGA. The CDR3 runs 15 residues. CDR3 in DNA: TGTGCCAGCAGCCTCCTGCCGGGGACTAGTAATGAGCAGTTCTTC. Its protein product is CASSLLPGTSNEQFF. Looking up the rest from reference TRBV7-3 and TRBJ2-1 gives the full variable domain: GAGVSQTPSNKVTEKGKYVELRCDPISGHTALYWYRQSLGQGPEFLIYFQGTGAADDSGLPNDRFFAVRPEGSVSTLKIQRTERGDSAVYLCASSLLPGTSNEQFFGPGTRLTVL.

The gene calls are TRBV5-6 and TRBJ2-2; 8 bases are a match to TRBD1. Trimming removed 3 bases from V and 2 bases from J; junction bases left unmatched: 9. Germline CDR1 and CDR2: SGHDT and YYEEEE. CDR3 length: 17 amino acids. The CDR3 here is CASSYQGAIRNTGELFF. The CDR3 DNA sequence: TGTGCCAGCAGCTACCAGGGGGCCATTAGAAACACCGGGGAGCTGTTTTTT.

The chain couples TRBV18 to TRBJ2-3; 10 bases map to TRBD2. Trimming removed 3 bases from V and 3 bases from J; junction bases left unmatched: 0. CDR3 length: 14 residues. In germline, CDR1 is KGHSH, CDR2 LQKENI. The CDR3 sequence: CASSPTSGTDTQYF. For the CDR3, the DNA is TGTGCCAGCTCACCGACTAGCGGGACAGATACGCAGTATTTT.

The chain has TRBV19 and TRBJ1-3, with D perhaps TRBD1 (6 bases). Germline CDR1 LNHDA, CDR2 SQIVND (reference sequence). The CDR3 contains 17 residues. V dropped 6 bases and J dropped 0 bases, with 18 bases sitting between them. Written as DNA, the CDR3 is TGTGCCAGTAGACCTAGGACAGATCCGAGCTCTGGAAACACCATATATTTT. It codes for CASRPRTDPSSGNTIYF.

This clone was found a few times. This sequence joins TRBV12-3 or TRBV12-4 and TRBJ1-2; 7 bases align to TRBD1. V trimming: 6 bases; J trimming: 13 bases; junction bases outside the gene matches: 14. The CDR3 has 13 amino acids. The chain's CDR3 is CASRPSTGVEATF. The DNA for the CDR3 is TGTGCCAGCAGGCCTAGTACAGGGGTAGAAGCCACCTTC.

The chain joins TRBV10-2 to TRBJ2-7, with TRBD1 as a possible D gene (6 bases). Trimming cost V 8 bases and J 3 bases, with 8 bases left between them. The CDR3 consists of 11 residues. Germline V gene sequence: CDR1 WSHSY, CDR2 SAAADI. This chain's CDR3 is CASQDSYEQYF. The CDR3 coding sequence is TGCGCCAGCCAGGACAGCTACGAGCAGTACTTC.

The chain carries TRBV27 and TRBJ1-1; 9 nucleotides agree with TRBD1. Looked up from germline, CDR1 is MNHEY and CDR2 is SMNVEV (reference sequence). Trimming took 6 bases from V and 7 from J; bases not matched to a gene: 12. The length of the CDR3 is 15 residues. DNA of the CDR3: TGTGCCAGCAGGCCCTCGAGGACAGGGGACGGTGAAGCTTTCTTT. Residues: CASRPSRTGDGEAFF.

V is TRBV2 and J is TRBJ1-2; the D gene is possibly TRBD1 (5 bases). The CDR3 spans 16 residues. Trimming stripped 7 bases from V and 6 bases from J, with 24 bases between. Germline V gene data show CDR1 as SNHLY and CDR2 as FYNNEI. The CDR3 loop is CASKQTGVGLKDGYTF. The CDR3, as DNA: TGTGCCAGCAAACAAACGGGGGTGGGCTTAAAGGATGGCTACACCTTC. Together with reference TRBV2 and TRBJ1-2, the CDR3 gives the full variable domain: EPEVTQTPSHQVTQMGQEVILRCVPISNHLYFYWYRQILGQKVEFLVSFYNNEISEKSEIFDDQFSVERPDGSNFTLKIRSTKLEDSAMYFCASKQTGVGLKDGYTFGSGTRLTVV.

The chain is built from TRBV29-1 and TRBJ1-2; no reliable D call. The germline V and J ends were trimmed by 0 bases and 2 bases, with 7 bases remaining between them. Germline CDR1 is SQVTM and CDR2 is ANQGSEA. The CDR3 has 13 residues. In DNA, the CDR3 is TGCAGCGTTGAAGATGCGGGGAACTATGGCTACACCTTC. The encoded protein is CSVEDAGNYGYTF.

This rearrangement joins TRBV18 to TRBJ2-5; TRBD2 might be the D (5 bases). CDR3 size: 16 residues. The germline gives CDR1 KGHSH, CDR2 LQKENI. The V end lost 5 bases, the J end lost 0 bases, and 16 bases lay between the germline ends. This chain's CDR3 is CASSSLTLDHQETQYF. The CDR3 nucleotides are TGTGCCAGCTCATCCCTCACACTAGACCACCAAGAGACCCAGTACTTC.

The chain joins TRBV5-5 to TRBJ2-3; 9 bases are a match to TRBD1. Trimming at V came to 4 bases and at J to 3 bases, leaving 15 bases not matched to a gene. The CDR3 length is 18 residues. In germline, CDR1 is SGHKS, CDR2 YYEKEE (reference sequence). The CDR3 sequence: CASSPRDRVYLGTDTQYF. The CDR3 nucleotides read TGTGCCAGCAGCCCCCGGGACAGGGTGTATCTCGGGACAGATACGCAGTATTTT.

J is TRBJ1-3 and V is TRBV6-5; TRBD1 might be the D (6 bases). The CDR3 spans 14 residues. V lost 6 bases to trimming and J lost 2 bases, with 11 bases between them. CDR1 is MNHEY and CDR2 is SVGAGI in the germline V gene. CDR3 loop: CASRGAGTGNTIYF. CDR3 bases: TGTGCCAGCAGGGGGGCAGGGACTGGAAACACCATATATTTT.

The chain is built from TRBV7-9 and TRBJ2-7; 7 nucleotides align to TRBD1. The CDR3 is 14 amino acids. From germline, CDR1 is SEHNR and CDR2 FQNEAQ (reference sequence). With V trimmed by 5 bases and J by 0 bases, 4 bases remained unmatched. The CDR3 DNA follows: TGTGCCAGCAGCGAAGGGACAGTCTCCTACGAGCAGTACTTC. This translates into CASSEGTVSYEQYF. The entire variable domain, with the rest obtained from reference TRBV7-9 and TRBJ2-7, is as follows: DTGVSQNPRHKITKRGQNVTFRCDPISEHNRLYWYRQTLGQGPEFLTYFQNEAQLEKSRLLSDRFSAERPKGSFSTLEIQRTEQGDSAMYLCASSEGTVSYEQYFGPGTRLTVT.

This clone has just a few counts. V is TRBV19 and J is TRBJ2-3, with 12 bases identical to TRBD2. This CDR3 spans 18 amino acids. Trimming at V came to 3 bases and at J to 2 bases, leaving 9 bases not matched to a gene. Per germline, CDR1 LNHDA and CDR2 SQIVND (reference sequence). The CDR3 DNA is TGTGCCAGTAGTATTTCGCGAGGACTAGCGGGGAACACAGATACGCAGTATTTT. The encoded protein is CASSISRGLAGNTDTQYF.

The V call is TRBV14, the J call TRBJ1-4; D is perhaps TRBD1 (5 bases). CDR3 size: 14 residues. V was pared by 4 bases and J by 8 bases, with 14 bases between. Germline V gene lookup returns CDR1 SGHDN and CDR2 FVKESK. This chain's CDR3 is CASSPRQGLEKLFF. As DNA, the CDR3 is TGTGCCAGCAGCCCACGGCAGGGTTTGGAAAAACTGTTTTTT.

The chain links TRBV5-1 to TRBJ2-1; TRBD1 matches at 10 bases. V lost 5 bases and J lost 8; bases outside the gene matches: 13. Germline values: CDR1 SGHRS, CDR2 YFSETQ. The CDR3 spans 16 residues. Here the CDR3 DNA reads TGCGCCAGCAGGCGTAGACAGGGGGCATCTCTAGATGAGCAGTTCTTC. Translating gives CASRRRQGASLDEQFF.

The chain uses TRBV19 and TRBJ1-2; D might be TRBD1 (5 bases). V was pared by 6 bases and J by 6 bases, with 20 bases between. CDR1 and CDR2 from the germline V gene are LNHDA and SQIVND (reference sequence). CDR3 size: 15 residues. The CDR3 sequence is CASSQGPIRPHGYTF. In DNA form, the CDR3 reads TGTGCCAGTAGCCAGGGCCCGATCCGTCCCCATGGCTACACCTTC.

V and J are TRBV19 and TRBJ2-1, with TRBD2 matching 7 bases. CDR1 is LNHDA and CDR2 is SQIVND in the germline V gene (reference sequence). J gave up 10 bases and V 7 bases, and 7 bases lay outside the gene matches. This CDR3 region has 12 residues. CDR3: CASIHGGGEQFF. The CDR3, as DNA: TGTGCCAGTATTCATGGGGGAGGGGAGCAGTTCTTC.